Presented here are 26 T cell receptor beta chains from one specimen sequenced in a study of T cells in tumors after PD-1 blockade. Assay: immunoSEQ multiplex PCR; the TCRdb copy retains only in-frame clones and omits some. The table has some 48,000 clones, approximately 79% seen once. This sample comprised PBMCs, obtained before anti-PD-1 treatment. These receptors all come from a human donor with basal cell carcinoma.

V gene TRBV27 combines with J gene TRBJ1-2, with TRBD1 matching over 7 bases. Germline-derived CDR1 and CDR2 are MNHEY and SMNVEV (reference sequence). Trimming took 5 bases from V and 6 from J; bases not matched to a gene: 21. The CDR3 contains 18 residues. CDR3 sequence (DNA): TGTGCCAGCAGTATTATCTACAGGGGTAGACGCGGGACTAATGGCTACACCTTC. The encoded protein is CASSIIYRGRRGTNGYTF.

This clone has a handful of counts. The J gene is TRBJ1-5, the V gene TRBV28; 8 bases fit TRBD1. Looked up from germline, CDR1 is MDHEN and CDR2 is SYDVKM. J lost 1 base, V lost 5 bases, and 4 bases had no gene match. The length of the CDR3 is 15 residues. CDR3 sequence (DNA): TGTGCCAGCAGTAAGACAGGGGTCAGCAATCAGCCCCAGCATTTT. It is translated as CASSKTGVSNQPQHF.

The chain is built from TRBV2 and TRBJ1-4, with D uncertain. Trimming stripped 3 bases from V and 1 base from J, with 6 bases between. CDR3 length equals 14 residues. CDR1 is SNHLY, CDR2 FYNNEI, per germline. This CDR3 reads CASSERITNEKLFF. The CDR3 coding sequence is TGTGCCAGCAGTGAGAGGATAACTAATGAAAAACTGTTTTTT.

The V call is TRBV6-5, the J call TRBJ1-2; unclear D gene. The CDR3 loop spans 16 amino acids. Looked up from germline, CDR1 is MNHEY and CDR2 is SVGAGI. V shed 0 bases and J shed 9 bases, with 20 bases lying between them. CDR3 coding DNA: TGTGCCAGCAGTTACTCGAGGCGTGCCACGTTAAGGCGCTACACCTTC. Protein product: CASSYSRRATLRRYTF.

This chain joins TRBV7-2 and TRBJ2-3, with 7 bases identical to TRBD2. Trimming cost V 2 bases and J 0 bases; bases outside gene matches: 2. Germline CDR1 reads SGHTA; CDR2 reads FQGNSA. This CDR3 spans 15 amino acids. The CDR3 coding sequence is TGTGCCAGCAGCTTATGGGGACTAAGCACAGATACGCAGTATTTT. Translating it yields CASSLWGLSTDTQYF.

In this sample, this clone turned up once. V gene TRBV30 combines with J gene TRBJ1-4; weak D call: TRBD1 (5 bases). The CDR3 is 14 amino acids. Deletions cut 1 base from V and 7 bases from J, with 13 bases between. Looked up from germline, CDR1 is GTSNPN and CDR2 is SVGIG (reference sequence). The DNA of the CDR3 is TGTGCCTGGAGTGGGGTGCAGGGCGGTGAAAAACTGTTTTTT. Its protein product is CAWSGVQGGEKLFF. The full variable domain, completed using reference TRBV30 and TRBJ1-4, is SQTIHQWPATLVQPVGSPLSLECTVEGTSNPNLYWYRQAAGRGLQLLFYSVGIGQISSEVPQNLSASRPQDRQFILSSKKLLLSDSGFYLCAWSGVQGGEKLFFGSGTQLSVL.

The chain has TRBV6-5 and TRBJ1-3, with D uncertain. V was pared by 7 bases and J by 0 bases, with 7 bases between. CDR3 length: 13 residues. Germline values: CDR1 MNHEY, CDR2 SVGAGI. The DNA of the CDR3 is TGTGCCAGCATCGTGAGCTCTGGAAACACCATATATTTT. The encoded protein is CASIVSSGNTIYF.

V and J are TRBV3-1 (or the pseudogene TRBV3-2) and TRBJ2-1; the match to TRBD2 covers 10 bases. This CDR3 has 16 amino acids. The trim removed 2 bases at V and 5 bases at J, leaving 6 bases unmatched. Germline assignment: CDR1 LGHDT and CDR2 YNNKEL (reference sequence). In nucleotides, the CDR3 is TGTGCCAGCAGCCAATACGGACTAGCGGACCACAATGAGCAGTTCTTC. Encoded protein: CASSQYGLADHNEQFF.

This clone was counted a single time. V and J are TRBV21-1 and TRBJ2-1; the table gives TRBD2 as D, unverified against the DNA. TRBV21-1 is termed a pseudogene. The CDR3 loop spans 15 amino acids. The CDR3 here is CARPRWFSSYNEQFF. In nucleotides, the CDR3 is TGTGCCAGACCTAGATGGTTTAGCTCCTACAATGAGCAGTTCTTC.

The chain carries TRBV6-1 and TRBJ2-5; D gene unclear. CDR1 is MNHNS and CDR2 is SASEGT in the germline V gene. The CDR3 length is 15 residues. The V end lost 1 base, the J end lost 7 bases, and 16 bases lay between the germline ends. CDR3 amino acids: CASSEGRSSRGTQYF. The DNA of the CDR3 is TGTGCCAGCAGTGAAGGGCGGTCTTCAAGAGGGACCCAGTACTTC.

The table lists this clone with a count of one. The chain couples TRBV9 to TRBJ2-1; D possibly uses TRBD1 or TRBD2 (7 bases each). CDR3 size: 13 residues. Germline V lookup: CDR1 SGDLS, CDR2 YYNGEE. V was pared by 7 bases and J by 10 bases, with 18 bases between. The CDR3 is CASGGGQLEEQFF. The CDR3 nucleotides are TGTGCCAGCGGGGGGGGACAGCTAGAGGAGCAGTTCTTC. Variable domain in full (rest from reference TRBV9 and TRBJ2-1): DSGVTQTPKHLITATGQRVTLRCSPRSGDLSVYWYQQSLDQGLQFLIQYYNGEERAKGNILERFSAQQFPDLHSELNLSSLELGDSALYFCASGGGQLEEQFFGPGTRLTVL.

This chain connects TRBV19 to TRBJ1-1; 7 nucleotides line up with TRBD1. Germline loops: CDR1 LNHDA, CDR2 SQIVND (reference sequence). The CDR3 runs to 14 residues. V shed 6 bases and J 4 bases; nucleotides not matched to a gene: 8. CDR3 DNA sequence: TGTGCCAGTAGCAGGGACAGCATGGGCACTGAAGCTTTCTTT. It translates to CASSRDSMGTEAFF. Full variable domain (missing parts from reference TRBV19 and TRBJ1-1): DGGITQSPKYLFRKEGQNVTLSCEQNLNHDAMYWYRQDPGQGLRLIYYSQIVNDFQKGDIAEGYSVSREKKESFPLTVTSAQKNPTAFYLCASSRDSMGTEAFFGQGTRLTVV.

V gene TRBV16 combines with J gene TRBJ2-7; no reliable D call. This CDR3 comprises 14 residues. V lost 2 bases and J 4 bases, leaving 12 bases between the germline ends. Germline assignment: CDR1 KGHSY and CDR2 FQNENV. CDR3 sequence: CASSQTSIVYEQYF. Written as DNA, the CDR3 is TGTGCCAGCAGCCAAACTTCCATAGTATACGAGCAGTACTTC.

This clone was seen only a few times. The chain links TRBV28 to TRBJ1-5; TRBD1 aligns across 7 bases. CDR1 and CDR2 from the germline V gene are MDHEN and SYDVKM. This CDR3 has 15 amino acids. V lost 5 bases, J lost 9 bases, and 13 bases stayed unmatched. The chain's CDR3 is CASSVDRALDWPQHF. CDR3 coding DNA: TGTGCCAGCAGTGTTGACAGGGCCCTGGATTGGCCCCAGCATTTT.

The chain has TRBV6-5 and TRBJ1-2, with 7 bases matching TRBD1. Trimming removed 8 bases from V and 6 bases from J; junction bases left unmatched: 12. This CDR3 has 14 amino acids. Germline V gene lookup returns CDR1 MNHEY and CDR2 SVGAGI. In DNA form, the CDR3 reads TGTGCCAGCTCCCCCGCAGGGGACAGTAATGGCTACACCTTC. This translates into CASSPAGDSNGYTF.

The rearrangement links TRBV7-6 to TRBJ2-1; TRBD1 matches 9 bases. Germline CDR1 is SGHVS and CDR2 is FNYEAQ. This CDR3 spans 15 amino acids. V lost 1 base to trimming and J lost 7 bases; unmatched junction nucleotides: 5. The CDR3: CASSLEQGAWNEQFF. The CDR3 bases are TGTGCCAGCAGCTTAGAACAGGGGGCTTGGAATGAGCAGTTCTTC.

V is TRBV3-1 (or the pseudogene TRBV3-2) and J is TRBJ2-5; 12 nucleotides match TRBD2. V dropped 4 bases and J dropped 3; count of bases not matched to a gene: 0. The germline V gene has CDR1 LGHDT and CDR2 YNNKEL (reference sequence). The CDR3 has 14 amino acids. The CDR3 loop is CASSPSGREETQYF. Written as DNA, the CDR3 is TGTGCCAGCAGCCCTAGCGGGAGGGAAGAGACCCAGTACTTC.

The chain has TRBV27 and TRBJ1-6; 7 bases are shared with TRBD1. The CDR3 has 14 amino acids. V shed 3 bases, J shed 10 bases, and the junction held 6 bases outside the gene matches. Per germline, CDR1 MNHEY and CDR2 SMNVEV (reference sequence). CDR3 sequence: CASSFEQGLSPLHF. The CDR3 bases are TGTGCCAGCAGTTTTGAACAGGGGCTCTCACCCCTCCACTTT.

By share of the sample, this clone is medium-sized. The rearrangement joins TRBV24-1 to TRBJ2-5, with 9 positions matching TRBD2. V shed 1 base, J shed 4 bases, and the junction held 6 bases outside the gene matches. This CDR3 has 16 residues. CDR1 and CDR2 (germline): KGHDR, SFDVKD. The CDR3 sequence: CATSDFGLAGRETQYF. The CDR3 region has the DNA TGTGCCACCAGTGATTTTGGGCTAGCGGGAAGAGAGACCCAGTACTTC.

The chain joins TRBV2 to TRBJ1-6; D perhaps matches TRBD1 (6 bases). Between the trimmed V and J ends, which lost 6 bases and 3 bases, there was a span of 9 bases. Germline V lookup: CDR1 SNHLY, CDR2 FYNNEI. This CDR3 region has 14 residues. The CDR3 sequence is CASRTDSYNSPLHF. CDR3 nucleotide sequence: TGTGCCAGCAGGACGGACAGCTATAATTCACCCCTCCACTTT.

This chain links TRBV10-3 with TRBJ1-2; TRBD1 aligns across 11 bases. Germline V gene sequence: CDR1 ENHRY, CDR2 SYGVKD. This CDR3 comprises 14 residues. With V trimmed by 2 bases and J by 4 bases, 0 bases remained unmatched. For the CDR3, the DNA is TGTGCCATCAGTGAGGGACAGGGGGCCTATGGCTACACCTTC. As protein: CAISEGQGAYGYTF.

This clone has just one count. The rearrangement joins TRBV2 to TRBJ2-1, with 9 bases fitting TRBD2. The V segment lost 2 bases and the J segment 12 bases; nucleotides outside the gene matches: 8. The CDR3 loop spans 14 amino acids. Germline values: CDR1 SNHLY, CDR2 FYNNEI. The CDR3 region is CASSESFSGRGQFF. CDR3 nucleotides: TGTGCCAGCAGTGAAAGCTTTAGCGGGAGAGGGCAGTTCTTC.

The chain joins TRBV2 to TRBJ2-1; 12 nucleotides agree with TRBD2. V dropped 4 bases and J dropped 0; count of bases not matched to a gene: 4. Germline lookup yields CDR1 SNHLY and CDR2 FYNNEI. The CDR3 loop spans 17 amino acids. Here the CDR3 DNA reads TGTGCCAGCAGTGGACTAGCGGGAGCCGGCTCCTACAATGAGCAGTTCTTC. It encodes CASSGLAGAGSYNEQFF.

The chain links TRBV19 to TRBJ2-7; D gene ambiguous. Germline-derived CDR1 and CDR2 are LNHDA and SQIVND (reference sequence). Trimming took 5 bases from V and 2 from J, leaving 13 bases between them. This CDR3 spans 14 amino acids. This CDR3 is CASSVVVKAYEQYF. CDR3 bases: TGTGCCAGTAGTGTGGTAGTAAAGGCCTACGAGCAGTACTTC.

The chain uses TRBV2 and TRBJ1-1; D perhaps matches TRBD1 (5 bases). Germline V gene lookup returns CDR1 SNHLY and CDR2 FYNNEI. V was trimmed by 7 bases and J by 6 bases, leaving 18 bases between them. CDR3 length: 14 amino acids. In DNA, the CDR3 is TGTGCCAGCAACGCCGGGACCATAGGAGCTGAAGCTTTCTTT. Translation: CASNAGTIGAEAFF.

The rearrangement uses TRBV5-1 and TRBJ2-3; 8 bases are shared with TRBD2. The CDR3 totals 15 residues. CDR1 and CDR2 from the germline V gene are SGHRS and YFSETQ. J was trimmed by 4 bases and V by 4 bases; bases with no gene match: 8. DNA of the CDR3: TGCGCCAGCAGCCCGCCAGCGGGAGCCGCAGATACGCAGTATTTT. It is translated as CASSPPAGAADTQYF. Complete variable domain (other parts from reference TRBV5-1 and TRBJ2-3): KAGVTQTPRYLIKTRGQQVTLSCSPISGHRSVSWYQQTPGQGLQFLFEYFSETQRNKGNFPGRFSGRQFSNSRSEMNVSTLELGDSALYLCASSPPAGAADTQYFGPGTRLTVL.